This entry features one T cell receptor beta chain sequence. Its antigen is not known. This entry belongs to a study of OX40 agonist ivuxolimab in advanced cancers. At the level of the study: The group had a mean age of 60 years, ranged from roughly 23 to 79, and was 80% to 90% male. Study-wide findings and caveats: More expanded clones were seen, on average, in CD8+ T cells than in CD4+.

A history of autoimmune disease or systemic immunosuppression excluded patients. Sampled blood was obtained at baseline, cycle 4 day 1, and cycle 7 day 1. Libraries were prepared by immunoSEQ multiplex PCR; TCRdb keeps only in-frame clonotypes and omits some of them. The sample has 45,000 to 50,000 clones; 75% to 90% are singletons. The clonotype was recovered from an adult with an advanced solid tumor such as melanoma, head and neck, liver or kidney cancer. Source: CD4+ or CD8+ T cells sorted from blood, taken in a trial of the OX40 agonist ivuxolimab.

The CDR3 DNA sequence: TGTGCCAGCAGCGTAGAGGCAGGGACTGAAGCTTTCTTT. Amino acids: CASSVEAGTEAFF. This chain uses TRBV9 with TRBJ1-1; D is possibly TRBD1 (5 bases). V lost 0 bases and J lost 5, with 8 bases in between. Germline lookup yields CDR1 SGDLS and CDR2 YYNGEE. The CDR3 length is 13 residues.